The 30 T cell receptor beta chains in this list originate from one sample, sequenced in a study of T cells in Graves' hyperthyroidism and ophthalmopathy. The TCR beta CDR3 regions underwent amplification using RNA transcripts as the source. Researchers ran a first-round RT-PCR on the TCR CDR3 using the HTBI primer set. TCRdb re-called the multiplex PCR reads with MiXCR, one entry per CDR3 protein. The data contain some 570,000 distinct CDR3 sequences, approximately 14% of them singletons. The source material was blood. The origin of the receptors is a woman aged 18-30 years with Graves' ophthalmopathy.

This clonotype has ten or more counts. The CDR3, as DNA: TGTGCCAGCAGCAACAGGGAACTTCGCGAGCAGTACTTC. Amino acid sequence: CASSNRELREQYF. The chain has TRBV11-3 and TRBJ2-7, with D perhaps matching TRBD1 (6 bases). Trimming removed 5 bases at V and 6 bases at J, with 14 bases between. This CDR3 region has 13 residues. The germline gives CDR1 SGHNT, CDR2 YENEEA.

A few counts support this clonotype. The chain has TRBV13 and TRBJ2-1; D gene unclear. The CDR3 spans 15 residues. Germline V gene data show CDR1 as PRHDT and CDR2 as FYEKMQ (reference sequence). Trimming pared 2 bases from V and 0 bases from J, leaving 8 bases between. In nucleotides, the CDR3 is TGTGCCAGCAGCTTATGGCGGAGCTCCTACAATGAGCAGTTCTTC. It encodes CASSLWRSSYNEQFF.

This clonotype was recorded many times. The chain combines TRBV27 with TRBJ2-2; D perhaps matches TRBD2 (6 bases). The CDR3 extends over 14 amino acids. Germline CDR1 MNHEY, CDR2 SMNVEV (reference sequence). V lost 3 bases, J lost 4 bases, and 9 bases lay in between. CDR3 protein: CASSLAGITGELFF. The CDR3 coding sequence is TGTGCCAGCAGTTTGGCGGGGATCACCGGGGAGCTGTTTTTT.

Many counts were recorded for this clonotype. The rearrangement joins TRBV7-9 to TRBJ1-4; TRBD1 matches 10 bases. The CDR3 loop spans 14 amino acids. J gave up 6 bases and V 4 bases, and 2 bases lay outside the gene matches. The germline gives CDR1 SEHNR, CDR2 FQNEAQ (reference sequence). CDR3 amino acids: CASSSGTGDEKLFF. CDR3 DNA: TGTGCCAGCAGCTCCGGGACAGGGGATGAAAAACTGTTTTTT.

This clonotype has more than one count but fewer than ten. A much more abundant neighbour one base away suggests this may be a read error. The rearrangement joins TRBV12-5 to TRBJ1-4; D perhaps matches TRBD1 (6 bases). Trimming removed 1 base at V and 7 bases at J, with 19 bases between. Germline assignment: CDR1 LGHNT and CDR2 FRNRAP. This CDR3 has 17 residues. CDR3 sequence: CASGLDPTGTLSEKLFF. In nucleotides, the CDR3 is TGTGCTAGTGGTTTGGACCCGACAGGTACCCTCAGTGAAAAACTGTTTTTT. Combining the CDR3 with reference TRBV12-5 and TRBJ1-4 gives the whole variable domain DARVTQTPRHKVTEMGQEVTMRCQPILGHNTVFWYRQTMMQGLELLAYFRNRAPLDDSGMPKDRFSAEMPDATLATLKIQPSEPRDSAVYFCASGLDPTGTLSEKLFFGSGTQLSVL.

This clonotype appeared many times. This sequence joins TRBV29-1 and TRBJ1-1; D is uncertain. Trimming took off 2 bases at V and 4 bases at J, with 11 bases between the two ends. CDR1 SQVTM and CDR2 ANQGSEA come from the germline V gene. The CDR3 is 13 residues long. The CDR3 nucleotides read TGCAGCGTTGAAAGAGACCCGGTCACTGAAGCTTTCTTT. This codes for CSVERDPVTEAFF.

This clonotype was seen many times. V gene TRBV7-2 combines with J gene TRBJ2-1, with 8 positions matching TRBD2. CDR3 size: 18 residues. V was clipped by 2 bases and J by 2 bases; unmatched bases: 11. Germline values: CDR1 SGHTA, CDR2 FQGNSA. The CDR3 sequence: CASSLYTSGPVAYNEQFF. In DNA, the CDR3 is TGTGCCAGCAGCTTATACACTAGCGGTCCCGTCGCCTACAATGAGCAGTTCTTC.

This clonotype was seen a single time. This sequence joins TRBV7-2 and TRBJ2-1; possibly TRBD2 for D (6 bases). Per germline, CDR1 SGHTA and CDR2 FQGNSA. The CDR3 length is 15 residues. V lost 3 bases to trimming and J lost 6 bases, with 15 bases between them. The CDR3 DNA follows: TGTGCCAGCAGCTTCCCGCGGGCGGGGAGCAATGAGCAGTTCTTC. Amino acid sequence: CASSFPRAGSNEQFF.

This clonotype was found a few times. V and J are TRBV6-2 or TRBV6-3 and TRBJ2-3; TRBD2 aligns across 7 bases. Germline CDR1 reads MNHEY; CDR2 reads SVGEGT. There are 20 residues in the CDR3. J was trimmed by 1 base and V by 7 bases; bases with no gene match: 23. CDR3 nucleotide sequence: TGTGCCAGCATCTTAGCGGCGGGAGCGCTTCCCCCGACTCGCACAGATACGCAGTATTTT. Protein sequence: CASILAAGALPPTRTDTQYF.

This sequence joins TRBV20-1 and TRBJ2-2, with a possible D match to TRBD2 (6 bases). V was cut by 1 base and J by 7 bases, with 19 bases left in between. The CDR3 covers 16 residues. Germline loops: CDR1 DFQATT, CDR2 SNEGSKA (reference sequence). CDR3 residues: CSARASGSGEVGELFF. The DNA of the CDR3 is TGCAGTGCTAGAGCTTCCGGTAGCGGAGAAGTCGGGGAGCTGTTTTTT.

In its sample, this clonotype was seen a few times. This CDR3 reads CAISEGRGTEAFF. For the CDR3, the DNA is TGTGCCATCAGTGAGGGAAGAGGGACTGAAGCTTTCTTT. J is TRBJ1-1 and V is TRBV10-3; D is unclear. Trimming took off 2 bases at V and 5 bases at J, with 9 bases between the two ends. The CDR3 extends over 13 amino acids. CDR1 is ENHRY, CDR2 SYGVKD, per germline.

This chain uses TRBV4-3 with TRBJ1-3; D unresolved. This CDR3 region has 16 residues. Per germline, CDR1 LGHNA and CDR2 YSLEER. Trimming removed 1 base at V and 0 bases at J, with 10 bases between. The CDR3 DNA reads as TGCGCCAGCAGCCAAGCTCCTGGAGGCTCTGGAAACACCATATATTTT. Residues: CASSQAPGGSGNTIYF.

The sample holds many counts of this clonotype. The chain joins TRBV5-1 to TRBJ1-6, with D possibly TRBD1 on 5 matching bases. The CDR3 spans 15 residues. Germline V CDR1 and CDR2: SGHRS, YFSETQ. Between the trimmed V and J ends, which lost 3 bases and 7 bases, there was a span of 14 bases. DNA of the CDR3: TGCGCCAGCAGCTCCCGACAGACTTCGAATTCACCCCTCCACTTT. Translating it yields CASSSRQTSNSPLHF.

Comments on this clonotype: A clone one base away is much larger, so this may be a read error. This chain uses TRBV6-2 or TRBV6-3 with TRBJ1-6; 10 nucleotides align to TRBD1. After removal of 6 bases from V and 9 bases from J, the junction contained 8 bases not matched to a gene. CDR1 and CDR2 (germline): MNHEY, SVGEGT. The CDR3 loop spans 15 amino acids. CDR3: CASRPGTGDSSPLHF. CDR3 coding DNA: TGTGCCAGCAGGCCCGGGACAGGGGATAGTTCACCCCTCCACTTT.

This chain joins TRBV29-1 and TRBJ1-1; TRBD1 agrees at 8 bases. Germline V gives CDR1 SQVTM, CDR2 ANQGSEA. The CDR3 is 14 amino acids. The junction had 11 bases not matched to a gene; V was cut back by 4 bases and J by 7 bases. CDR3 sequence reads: CSVGIPGQANEAFF. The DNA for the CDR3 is TGCAGCGTTGGAATCCCGGGACAGGCTAATGAAGCTTTCTTT.

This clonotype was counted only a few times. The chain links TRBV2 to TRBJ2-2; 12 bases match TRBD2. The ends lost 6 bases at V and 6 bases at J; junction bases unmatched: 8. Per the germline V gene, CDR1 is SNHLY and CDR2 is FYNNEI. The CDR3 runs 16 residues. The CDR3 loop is CASRNRLAGVSGELFF. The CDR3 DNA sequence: TGTGCCAGCAGGAACAGACTAGCGGGAGTGTCCGGGGAGCTGTTTTTT.

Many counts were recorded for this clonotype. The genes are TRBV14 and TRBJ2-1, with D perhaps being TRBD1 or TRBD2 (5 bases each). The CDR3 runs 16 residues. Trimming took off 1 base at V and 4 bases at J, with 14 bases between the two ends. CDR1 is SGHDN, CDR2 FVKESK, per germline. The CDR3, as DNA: TGTGCCAGCAGCCAAGGGGGGTCGTCTTTTTACAATGAGCAGTTCTTC. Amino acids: CASSQGGSSFYNEQFF.

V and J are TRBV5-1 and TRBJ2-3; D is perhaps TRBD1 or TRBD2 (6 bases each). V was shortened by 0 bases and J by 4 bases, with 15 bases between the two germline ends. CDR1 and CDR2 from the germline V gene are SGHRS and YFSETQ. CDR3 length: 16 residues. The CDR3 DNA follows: TGCGCCAGCAGCTTGGGGGGCCTTGGGGGGCCAGATACGCAGTATTTT. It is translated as CASSLGGLGGPDTQYF.

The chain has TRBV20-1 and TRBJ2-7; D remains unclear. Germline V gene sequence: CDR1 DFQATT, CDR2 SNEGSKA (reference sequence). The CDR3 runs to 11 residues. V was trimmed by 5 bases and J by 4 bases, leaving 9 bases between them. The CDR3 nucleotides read TGCAGTGCTCGGGTTCTATACGAGCAGTACTTC. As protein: CSARVLYEQYF.

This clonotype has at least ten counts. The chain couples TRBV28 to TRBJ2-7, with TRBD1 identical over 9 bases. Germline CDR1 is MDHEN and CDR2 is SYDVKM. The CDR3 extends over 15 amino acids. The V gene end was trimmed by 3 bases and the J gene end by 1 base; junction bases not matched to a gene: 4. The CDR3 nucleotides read TGTGCCAGCAGTTTTACACAGGGGGCTTCCTACGAGCAGTACTTC. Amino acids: CASSFTQGASYEQYF.

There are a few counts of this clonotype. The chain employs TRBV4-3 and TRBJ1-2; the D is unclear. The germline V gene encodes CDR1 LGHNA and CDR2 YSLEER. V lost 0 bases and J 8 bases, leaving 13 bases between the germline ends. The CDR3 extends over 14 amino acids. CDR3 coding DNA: TGCGCCAGCAGCCAAGAATGGATCAGGCGAGGCTACACCTTC. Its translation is CASSQEWIRRGYTF.

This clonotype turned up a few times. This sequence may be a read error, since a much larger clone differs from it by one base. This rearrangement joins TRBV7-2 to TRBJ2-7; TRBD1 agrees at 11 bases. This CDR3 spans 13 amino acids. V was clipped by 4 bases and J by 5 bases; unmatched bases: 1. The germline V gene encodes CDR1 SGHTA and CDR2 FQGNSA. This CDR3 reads CASSWTGGHEQYF. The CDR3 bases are TGTGCCAGCAGCTGGACAGGGGGCCACGAGCAGTACTTC.

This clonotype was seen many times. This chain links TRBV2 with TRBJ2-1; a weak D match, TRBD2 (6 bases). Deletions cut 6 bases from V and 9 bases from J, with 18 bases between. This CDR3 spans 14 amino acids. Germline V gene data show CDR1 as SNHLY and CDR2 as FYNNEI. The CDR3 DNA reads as TGTGCCAGCAGACTAGCCCCTCACAGGAGTGAGCAGTTCTTC. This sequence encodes CASRLAPHRSEQFF.

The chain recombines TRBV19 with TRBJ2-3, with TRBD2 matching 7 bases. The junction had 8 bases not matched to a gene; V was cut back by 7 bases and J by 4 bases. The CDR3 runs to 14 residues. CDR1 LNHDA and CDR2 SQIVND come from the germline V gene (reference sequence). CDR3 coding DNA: TGTGCCAGTAACGGCGGGGGAGGAGCAGATACGCAGTATTTT. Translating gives CASNGGGGADTQYF.

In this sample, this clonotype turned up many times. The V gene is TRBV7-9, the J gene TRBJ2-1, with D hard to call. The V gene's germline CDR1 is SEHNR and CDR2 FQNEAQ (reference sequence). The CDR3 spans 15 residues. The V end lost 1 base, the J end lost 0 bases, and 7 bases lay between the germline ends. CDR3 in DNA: TGTGCCAGCAGCTTAGTTGGAAGCTCCTACAATGAGCAGTTCTTC. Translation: CASSLVGSSYNEQFF.

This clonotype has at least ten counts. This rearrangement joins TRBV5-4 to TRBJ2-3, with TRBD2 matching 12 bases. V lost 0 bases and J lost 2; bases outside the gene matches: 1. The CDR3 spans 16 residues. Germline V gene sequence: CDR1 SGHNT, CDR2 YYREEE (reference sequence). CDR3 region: CASSLGLAGVTDTQYF. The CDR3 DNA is TGTGCCAGCAGCTTGGGACTAGCGGGGGTCACAGATACGCAGTATTTT.

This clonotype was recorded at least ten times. The CDR3 region has the DNA TGTGCCAGCAGCCCACTAGCGGGCGTGCAAGAGACCCAGTACTTC. It specifies CASSPLAGVQETQYF. This rearrangement joins TRBV7-2 to TRBJ2-5; 9 bases fit TRBD2. The CDR3 length is 15 residues. V was pared by 5 bases and J by 2 bases, with 6 bases of the junction left unmatched. The germline V gene encodes CDR1 SGHTA and CDR2 FQGNSA.

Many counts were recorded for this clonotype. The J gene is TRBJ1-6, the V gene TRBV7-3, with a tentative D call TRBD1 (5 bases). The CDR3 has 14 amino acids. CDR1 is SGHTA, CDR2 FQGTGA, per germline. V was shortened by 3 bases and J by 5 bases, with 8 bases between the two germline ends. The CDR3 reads CASSLGPHNSPLHF. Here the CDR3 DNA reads TGTGCCAGCAGCTTGGGACCTCATAATTCACCCCTCCACTTT. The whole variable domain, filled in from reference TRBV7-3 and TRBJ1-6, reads GAGVSQTPSNKVTEKGKYVELRCDPISGHTALYWYRQSLGQGPEFLIYFQGTGAADDSGLPNDRFFAVRPEGSVSTLKIQRTERGDSAVYLCASSLGPHNSPLHFGNGTRLTVT.

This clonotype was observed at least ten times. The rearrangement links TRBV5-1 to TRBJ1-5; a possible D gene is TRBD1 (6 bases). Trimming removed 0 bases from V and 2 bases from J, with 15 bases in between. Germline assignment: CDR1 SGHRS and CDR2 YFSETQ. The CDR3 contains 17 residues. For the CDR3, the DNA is TGCGCCAGCAGCTTGGCTCCGCCAGGGGTGGGCAATCAGCCCCAGCATTTT. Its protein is CASSLAPPGVGNQPQHF.

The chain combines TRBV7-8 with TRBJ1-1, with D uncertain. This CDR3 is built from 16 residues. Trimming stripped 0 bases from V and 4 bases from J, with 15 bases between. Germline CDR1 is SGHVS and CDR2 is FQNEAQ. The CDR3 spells CASSLARSGPATEAFF. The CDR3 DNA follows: TGTGCCAGCAGCTTAGCCAGGTCCGGACCGGCCACTGAAGCTTTCTTT.